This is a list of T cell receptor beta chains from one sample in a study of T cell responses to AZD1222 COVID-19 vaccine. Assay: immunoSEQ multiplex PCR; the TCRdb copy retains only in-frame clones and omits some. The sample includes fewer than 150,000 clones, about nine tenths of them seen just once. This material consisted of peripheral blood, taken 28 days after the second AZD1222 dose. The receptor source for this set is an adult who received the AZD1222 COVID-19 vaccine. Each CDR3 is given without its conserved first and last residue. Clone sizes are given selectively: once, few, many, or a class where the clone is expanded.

CDR3aa: ASSYRTSPETQY; v_gene: TRBV11-1; abundance: few; j_gene: TRBJ2-5
CDR3aa: ASSIGLLAEAF; v_gene: TRBV19; abundance: once; j_gene: TRBJ1-1
CDR3aa: ASSHSRGNQPQH; v_gene: TRBV7-9; abundance: once; j_gene: TRBJ1-5
CDR3aa: ASSLVVRDRGNSPLH; v_gene: TRBV5-1; abundance: .; j_gene: TRBJ1-6
CDR3aa: ASSQWGQGSWNEQY; v_gene: TRBV16; abundance: .; j_gene: TRBJ2-7
CDR3aa: ASSSTGNTEAF; v_gene: TRBV7-9; abundance: once; j_gene: TRBJ1-1
CDR3aa: ATSRGQRSNQPQH; v_gene: TRBV15; abundance: .; j_gene: TRBJ1-5
CDR3aa: ASSLQDYNEQF; v_gene: TRBV11-2; abundance: .; j_gene: TRBJ2-1
CDR3aa: ASSLGLAGVTDTQY; v_gene: TRBV18; abundance: .; j_gene: TRBJ2-3
CDR3aa: ASSLRAEAF; v_gene: TRBV7-9; abundance: .; j_gene: TRBJ1-1
CDR3aa: ASSPWTSGYNEQF; v_gene: TRBV5-6; abundance: .; j_gene: TRBJ2-1
CDR3aa: ASTGVVPGNTIY; v_gene: TRBV6-5; abundance: .; j_gene: TRBJ1-3
CDR3aa: ASSQSGFQNRYYGYT; v_gene: TRBV23-1; abundance: .; j_gene: TRBJ1-2
CDR3aa: ASSLRGQGPGELF; v_gene: TRBV5-8; abundance: .; j_gene: TRBJ2-2
CDR3aa: ASGTDWANVLT; v_gene: TRBV6-5; abundance: .; j_gene: TRBJ2-6
CDR3aa: ASSLVGGTEAF; v_gene: TRBV9; abundance: .; j_gene: TRBJ1-1
CDR3aa: AWSVQGETQY; v_gene: TRBV30; abundance: .; j_gene: TRBJ2-5
CDR3aa: ANASGGEGDEQF; v_gene: TRBV6-5; abundance: .; j_gene: TRBJ2-1
CDR3aa: AWSLLTSRGEKLF; v_gene: TRBV30; abundance: .; j_gene: TRBJ1-4
CDR3aa: ASSVGGGLYGYT; v_gene: TRBV5-1; abundance: .; j_gene: TRBJ1-2
CDR3aa: ASSSLPPGLAGSTDTQY; v_gene: TRBV5-1; abundance: few; j_gene: TRBJ2-3
CDR3aa: ATSRDLADNQPQH; v_gene: TRBV15; abundance: .; j_gene: TRBJ1-5
CDR3aa: ASSLSPGGPETQY; v_gene: TRBV5-1; abundance: .; j_gene: TRBJ2-5
CDR3aa: AWSVGGRNTIY; v_gene: TRBV30; abundance: .; j_gene: TRBJ1-3
CDR3aa: ASSPSGSAADTQY; v_gene: TRBV13; abundance: .; j_gene: TRBJ2-3
CDR3aa: ASILPEGTAYNQPQH; v_gene: TRBV23-1; abundance: .; j_gene: TRBJ1-5
CDR3aa: ASSLSGGEYNEQF; v_gene: TRBV6-5; abundance: .; j_gene: TRBJ2-1
CDR3aa: ASSRALYGYT; v_gene: TRBV12-3/TRBV12-4; abundance: few; j_gene: TRBJ1-2
CDR3aa: ASSYREGGNSPLH; v_gene: TRBV6-5; abundance: .; j_gene: TRBJ1-6
CDR3aa: ASSPGTEVYGYT; v_gene: TRBV28; abundance: .; j_gene: TRBJ1-2
CDR3aa: AWSKGQGNSGELF; v_gene: TRBV30; abundance: .; j_gene: TRBJ2-2
CDR3aa: ASSASPSSYNEQF; v_gene: TRBV19; abundance: .; j_gene: TRBJ2-1
CDR3aa: SARSTGELF; v_gene: TRBV20-1; abundance: .; j_gene: TRBJ2-2
CDR3aa: ASSTRDRGLNEQY; v_gene: TRBV19; abundance: .; j_gene: TRBJ2-7
CDR3aa: ASSFPNPDGLLREAF; v_gene: TRBV7-6; abundance: .; j_gene: TRBJ1-1
CDR3aa: ASQGGVMNTEAF; v_gene: TRBV19; abundance: .; j_gene: TRBJ1-1
CDR3aa: ASSPRGGGYGQPQH; v_gene: TRBV2; abundance: .; j_gene: TRBJ1-5
CDR3aa: ASSQVSGTGRL; v_gene: TRBV4-1; abundance: .; j_gene: TRBJ1-4
CDR3aa: AISESGPKNTEAF; v_gene: TRBV10-3; abundance: once; j_gene: TRBJ1-1
CDR3aa: ASSPTGEVDTEAF; v_gene: TRBV5-1; abundance: .; j_gene: TRBJ1-1
CDR3aa: ASSQGPGAGYT; v_gene: TRBV3-1/TRBV3-2; abundance: .; j_gene: TRBJ1-2
CDR3aa: ASRPTSGVQF; v_gene: TRBV2; abundance: .; j_gene: TRBJ2-1
CDR3aa: ASSLRVQGAGNTIY; v_gene: TRBV5-5; abundance: .; j_gene: TRBJ1-3
CDR3aa: ASSLARGQRNNQPQH; v_gene: TRBV7-9; abundance: .; j_gene: TRBJ1-5
CDR3aa: ASRLQRMNTEAF; v_gene: TRBV2; abundance: few; j_gene: TRBJ1-1
CDR3aa: ASRLYTAGSNQPQH; v_gene: TRBV19; abundance: .; j_gene: TRBJ1-5
CDR3aa: ASSLLGEGYT; v_gene: TRBV5-1; abundance: .; j_gene: TRBJ1-2
CDR3aa: ASSTTSPSGDTQY; v_gene: TRBV18; abundance: .; j_gene: TRBJ2-3
CDR3aa: ASSFSGSAYEQY; v_gene: TRBV6-5; abundance: few; j_gene: TRBJ2-7
CDR3aa: ANSLGQYNEQF; v_gene: TRBV27; abundance: .; j_gene: TRBJ2-1
CDR3aa: ASSVEAAGPQH; v_gene: TRBV9; abundance: .; j_gene: TRBJ1-5
CDR3aa: ASSGGANQPQH; v_gene: TRBV18; abundance: .; j_gene: TRBJ1-5
CDR3aa: ASSPPGYTEAF; v_gene: TRBV18; abundance: .; j_gene: TRBJ1-1
CDR3aa: ASSSGRQQPQH; v_gene: TRBV7-2; abundance: .; j_gene: TRBJ1-5
CDR3aa: ASSTGTSGRRDTQY; v_gene: TRBV7-6; abundance: .; j_gene: TRBJ2-3
CDR3aa: ASSPDRVVAEAF; v_gene: TRBV18; abundance: .; j_gene: TRBJ1-1
CDR3aa: ASSQEGGGDNAF; v_gene: TRBV4-1; abundance: once; j_gene: TRBJ1-1
CDR3aa: ASSYGVGGLADTQY; v_gene: TRBV6-5; abundance: .; j_gene: TRBJ2-3
CDR3aa: ASSPLGGGPNEQF; v_gene: TRBV27; abundance: .; j_gene: TRBJ2-1